Listed below are T cell receptor beta chains from one sample, sequenced in a study of technical replicates of blood from a handful of donors. TCRdb's copy holds only in-frame clones and misses some; the assay was immunoSEQ multiplex PCR. This sample has 15,000 to 20,000 clones, with around 87% found just once. The specimen was PBMCs. The receptor set was obtained from a human donor in good health. Both conserved end residues are part of each CDR3. A D gene is named only where the DNA matches it firmly. Size tells how often a clone was seen (once, few, many) or the class of an expanded clone, and some rows leave it out.

d_gene | abundance | j_gene | v_gene | CDR3nt | CDR3aa
. | few | TRBJ1-1 | TRBV5-1 | TGCGCCAGCAGCTTGGGGGACACGGGAGGTACTGAAGCTTTCTTT | CASSLGDTGGTEAFF
. | . | TRBJ2-7 | TRBV9 | TGTGCCAGCAGCGAATCGTGGACAGTTTACTACGAGCAGTACTTC | CASSESWTVYYEQYF
TRBD1 | once | TRBJ2-3 | TRBV30 | TGTGCCTGGGATCGAGGACAGGGCCCCACAGATACGCAGTATTTT | CAWDRGQGPTDTQYF
. | . | TRBJ2-1 | TRBV28 | TGTGCCACCTTTGGAGGGCTCTCCTACAATGAGCAGTTCTTC | CATFGGLSYNEQFF
. | . | TRBJ2-3 | TRBV28 | TGTGCCAGCAGTTTATCGCCGGGGCTCGGGAGTCACACAGATACGCAGTATTTT | CASSLSPGLGSHTDTQYF
TRBD2 | . | TRBJ2-1 | TRBV6-6 | TGTGCCAGCAGTGCCGGGACTAGCGGGAACAATGAGCAGTTCTTC | CASSAGTSGNNEQFF
TRBD1 | few | TRBJ2-7 | TRBV2 | TGTGCCAGCAGTGCCACCGGGACAGGGGTATACGAGCAGTACTTC | CASSATGTGVYEQYF
TRBD2 | . | TRBJ2-5 | TRBV15 | TGTGCCACCAGCAGAGGGGGGGCTAGCGGGAGGACAGAGACCCAGTACTTC | CATSRGGASGRTETQYF
. | . | TRBJ1-2 | TRBV6-1 | TGTGCCAGTCAGGCAACGGCCTATGGCTACACCTTC | CASQATAYGYTF
TRBD2 | once | TRBJ2-1 | TRBV9 | TGTGCCAGCAGCGCTCTAGCGGGAGTGGGCTATGAGCAGTTCTTC | CASSALAGVGYEQFF
TRBD1 | . | TRBJ1-2 | TRBV6-5 | TGTGCCAGCAATCCGGGACAGAGATCCTATGGCTACACCTTC | CASNPGQRSYGYTF
TRBD1 | . | TRBJ2-1 | TRBV18 | TGTGCCAGCTCAGCCGGGACAGGGAACAATGAGCAGTTCTTC | CASSAGTGNNEQFF
TRBD1 | . | TRBJ1-3 | TRBV6-1 | TGTGCCAGCAGAACAGGGGGCTTTGGAAACACCATATATTTT | CASRTGGFGNTIYF
. | . | TRBJ1-3 | TRBV19 | TGTGCCAGTACCGGGGGAGGCGCGGGAAACACCATATATTTT | CASTGGGAGNTIYF
TRBD2 | once | TRBJ2-1 | TRBV19 | TGTGCCAGTAGTCCCCGGACTAGCGGGGGTAATGAGCAGTTCTTC | CASSPRTSGGNEQFF
TRBD2 | . | TRBJ2-1 | TRBV5-1 | TGCGCCAGCAGCTTGGCGGGGGGGGACAATGAGCAGTTCTTC | CASSLAGGDNEQFF
TRBD1 | few | TRBJ1-1 | TRBV27 | TGTGCCAGCAGACCCACAGGGGGCACTGAAGCTTTCTTT | CASRPTGGTEAFF
TRBD1 | . | TRBJ1-1 | TRBV29-1 | TGCAGCGTTGAAGGACAGGGGGAGTGGACTGAAGCTTTCTTT | CSVEGQGEWTEAFF
. | few | TRBJ1-1 | TRBV25-1 | TGTGCCAGCACCTCAACTGGAGGGACTGAAGCTTTCTTT | CASTSTGGTEAFF
TRBD2 | . | TRBJ2-7 | TRBV28 | TGTGCCAGCAGTTCCCAGCGGGACTACTCCTACGAGCAGTACTTC | CASSSQRDYSYEQYF
TRBD2 | . | TRBJ2-2 | TRBV5-1 | TGCGCCAGCAGCCTAGCGGAGGGGAACACCGGGGAGCTGTTTTTT | CASSLAEGNTGELFF
. | . | TRBJ2-5 | TRBV5-1 | TGCGCCAGCAGCTTCCGGACAGCCCAAGAGACCCAGTACTTC | CASSFRTAQETQYF
. | . | TRBJ1-1 | TRBV18 | TGTGCCAGCTCGCCTGAGTCGTCCATGAACACTGAAGCTTTCTTT | CASSPESSMNTEAFF
. | . | TRBJ2-5 | TRBV30 | TGTGCCTGGAGTGCCCGACTAGGACTCCAAGAGACCCAGTACTTC | CAWSARLGLQETQYF
. | . | TRBJ1-4 | TRBV6-6 | TGTGCCAGCAGTTACCTAGCCTCTGAAGGTGATGAAAAACTGTTTTTT | CASSYLASEGDEKLFF
TRBD2 | . | TRBJ2-7 | TRBV5-1 | TGCGCCAGCAGCGGGACTAGCGGGCGACCCGCCTACGAGCAGTACTTC | CASSGTSGRPAYEQYF
TRBD1 | . | TRBJ1-2 | TRBV15 | TGTGCCACCAGCAGCGGGACAGACTATGGCTACACCTTC | CATSSGTDYGYTF
. | . | TRBJ2-2 | TRBV18 | TGTGCCAGCTCGCCGACAGGGGGACGTGGAGCGGGAGAGACCGGGGAGCTGTTTTTT | CASSPTGGRGAGETGELFF
. | once | TRBJ1-2 | TRBV9 | TGTGCCAGCAGCGTAGGGGGAATGAGACAGAACTATGGCTACACCTTC | CASSVGGMRQNYGYTF
. | once | TRBJ2-3 | TRBV7-9 | TGTGCCAGCAGCCCCGGGATTACAGATACGCAGTATTTT | CASSPGITDTQYF
TRBD2 | few | TRBJ2-7 | TRBV18 | TGTGCCAGCTCACCCCGGACTAGCGGGAGGGGCCAGGGGGAGCAGTACTTC | CASSPRTSGRGQGEQYF
. | . | TRBJ1-5 | TRBV10-3 | TGTGCCTCTGGCAGGACAGGCAATCAGCCCCAGCATTTT | CASGRTGNQPQHF
. | . | TRBJ2-7 | TRBV7-2 | TGTGCCAGCAGCCCTTCCCCCTCCTACGAGCAGTACTTC | CASSPSPSYEQYF
. | . | TRBJ2-3 | TRBV2 | TGTGCCAGCAGTTTGGACTACTCAGATACGCAGTATTTT | CASSLDYSDTQYF
. | . | TRBJ2-6 | TRBV2 | TGTGCCAGCAGTGTGGTGAGCTCTGGGGCCAACGTCCTGACTTTC | CASSVVSSGANVLTF
TRBD2 | . | TRBJ2-2 | TRBV28 | TGTGCCAGCAGTTTCCCTAGCGGATCGAACACCGGGGAGCTGTTTTTT | CASSFPSGSNTGELFF
. | . | TRBJ2-5 | TRBV5-1 | TGCGCCAGCAGCCCCGCCTGGGGAGGACAAGAGACCCAGTACTTC | CASSPAWGGQETQYF
. | . | TRBJ2-5 | TRBV25-1 | TGTGCCAGCAGTGAACGACAGAAAGAGACCCAGTACTTC | CASSERQKETQYF
TRBD1 | . | TRBJ1-1 | TRBV5-1 | TGCGCCAGCAGCGCGGGACAGACGAACACTGAAGCTTTCTTT | CASSAGQTNTEAFF
. | . | TRBJ2-1 | TRBV27 | TGTGCCAGCAGTTTGGGGCTCTACAATGAGCAGTTCTTC | CASSLGLYNEQFF
TRBD1 | . | TRBJ1-4 | TRBV19 | TGTGCCAGTAAGGGGGCGCAAAAACTGTTTTTT | CASKGAQKLFF
. | . | TRBJ1-1 | TRBV15 | TGTGCCACCAGCAGAGATAACGGCGGACACCTAGAAGCTTTCTTT | CATSRDNGGHLEAFF
. | . | TRBJ2-5 | TRBV7-2 | TGTGCCAGCAGCTTATTTGTCCAGTCGGGGGAGACCCAGTACTTC | CASSLFVQSGETQYF
TRBD2 | . | TRBJ2-7 | TRBV10-1 | TGCGCCAGCAGTAGTAAGACTAGCGGCGAGCAGTACTTC | CASSSKTSGEQYF
TRBD1 | . | TRBJ2-7 | TRBV2 | TGTGCCAGCAATGGACAGGGTTGGTACGAGCAGTACTTC | CASNGQGWYEQYF
TRBD1 | few | TRBJ2-7 | TRBV19 | TGTGCCAGTAGTAGGGAAACAGGGGCCTACGAGCAGTACTTC | CASSRETGAYEQYF
. | . | TRBJ2-3 | TRBV10-3 | TGTGCCATCAGTGGGGAGACTAGTCTCCAGTCGGATACGCAGTATTTT | CAISGETSLQSDTQYF
TRBD2 | . | TRBJ2-3 | TRBV5-5 | TGTGCCAGCGTCCTACTAGCGGGACGAGATACGCAGTATTTT | CASVLLAGRDTQYF
. | . | TRBJ2-3 | TRBV7-8 | TGTGCCAGCAGCCCCCGGACAGAGAGCACAGATACGCAGTATTTT | CASSPRTESTDTQYF
. | once | TRBJ2-1 | TRBV6-1 | TGTGCCAGCAGTACCCCCAATCGGTCGGAGCAGTTCTTC | CASSTPNRSEQFF